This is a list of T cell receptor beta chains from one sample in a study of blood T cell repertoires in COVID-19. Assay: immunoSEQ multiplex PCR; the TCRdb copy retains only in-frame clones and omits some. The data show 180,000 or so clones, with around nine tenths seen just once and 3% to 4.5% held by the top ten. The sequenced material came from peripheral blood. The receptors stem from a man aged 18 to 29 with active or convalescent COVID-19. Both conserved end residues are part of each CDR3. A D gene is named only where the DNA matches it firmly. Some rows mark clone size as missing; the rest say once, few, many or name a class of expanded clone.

CDR3nt: TGCAGCGTTGTCGGGCTAGCGCTAAAAGAGACCCAGTACTTC; CDR3aa: CSVVGLALKETQYF; d_gene: .; j_gene: TRBJ2-5; abundance: .; v_gene: TRBV29-1
CDR3nt: TGTGCCATCAGCCAACAATCCCTCGGGGAGCCCTACAATGAGCAGTTCTTC; CDR3aa: CAISQQSLGEPYNEQFF; d_gene: .; j_gene: TRBJ2-1; abundance: once; v_gene: TRBV10-3
CDR3nt: TGTGCCAGCTCACAAAGCCTGGACAAAAAACTGTTTTTT; CDR3aa: CASSQSLDKKLFF; d_gene: .; j_gene: TRBJ1-4; abundance: .; v_gene: TRBV18
CDR3nt: TGCGCCAGCAGTCCCGTGACTAGCGGCCAAGAGACCCAGTACTTC; CDR3aa: CASSPVTSGQETQYF; d_gene: TRBD2; j_gene: TRBJ2-5; abundance: .; v_gene: TRBV5-1
CDR3nt: TGTGCCAGCAGTTTCGGGACAGGGGGGTATGGCTACACCTTC; CDR3aa: CASSFGTGGYGYTF; d_gene: TRBD1; j_gene: TRBJ1-2; abundance: .; v_gene: TRBV7-2
CDR3nt: TGTGCCAGCAGCTTTTACCACCCTTGGCTAGTTCCCTACACAGATACGCAGTATTTT; CDR3aa: CASSFYHPWLVPYTDTQYF; d_gene: .; j_gene: TRBJ2-3; abundance: .; v_gene: TRBV7-2
CDR3nt: TGTGCCAGCAGCTTAGAAGCCTCCCGGAGTAATTCACCCCTCCACTTT; CDR3aa: CASSLEASRSNSPLHF; d_gene: .; j_gene: TRBJ1-6; abundance: .; v_gene: TRBV7-2
CDR3nt: TGTGCCAGCAGCTTAGCCCAGGGGGCGCATATCTATGGCTACACCTTC; CDR3aa: CASSLAQGAHIYGYTF; d_gene: TRBD1; j_gene: TRBJ1-2; abundance: .; v_gene: TRBV7-9
CDR3nt: TGTGCCAGCAGTGGGGACAGGGGAGGAATGCCCAATCAGCCCCAGCATTTT; CDR3aa: CASSGDRGGMPNQPQHF; d_gene: TRBD1; j_gene: TRBJ1-5; abundance: .; v_gene: TRBV2
CDR3nt: TGTGCCAGCAGCTTAGACTCACAGGGGCCGAACACTGAAGCTTTCTTT; CDR3aa: CASSLDSQGPNTEAFF; d_gene: TRBD1; j_gene: TRBJ1-1; abundance: .; v_gene: TRBV11-3
CDR3nt: TGTGCCTGGAGTCCTGGGACAGCTAATGAAAAACTGTTTTTT; CDR3aa: CAWSPGTANEKLFF; d_gene: TRBD1; j_gene: TRBJ1-4; abundance: few; v_gene: TRBV30
CDR3nt: TGTGCCAGCAGTTTTCTAGGGGGGGGAAATGAGCAGTTCTTC; CDR3aa: CASSFLGGGNEQFF; d_gene: .; j_gene: TRBJ2-1; abundance: .; v_gene: TRBV27
CDR3nt: TGTGCCAGTAGTAGACTTGGCGGCTACACCTTC; CDR3aa: CASSRLGGYTF; d_gene: .; j_gene: TRBJ1-2; abundance: .; v_gene: TRBV19
CDR3nt: TGTGCCTGGAGTCTGAGAGGCGACACAGATACGCAGTATTTT; CDR3aa: CAWSLRGDTDTQYF; d_gene: .; j_gene: TRBJ2-3; abundance: .; v_gene: TRBV30
CDR3nt: TGTGCCAGCAGTCTGAACAGGGAGAACGGCTACACCTTC; CDR3aa: CASSLNRENGYTF; d_gene: .; j_gene: TRBJ1-2; abundance: .; v_gene: TRBV12-3/TRBV12-4
CDR3nt: TGCGCCAGCAGCTTGAGTGGGGGGGCGACCACAGAGACCCAGTACTTC; CDR3aa: CASSLSGGATTETQYF; d_gene: .; j_gene: TRBJ2-5; abundance: .; v_gene: TRBV5-1
CDR3nt: TGTGCCAGCCAAGGACAGGACTATGGCTACACCTTC; CDR3aa: CASQGQDYGYTF; d_gene: TRBD1; j_gene: TRBJ1-2; abundance: .; v_gene: TRBV7-9
CDR3nt: TGTGCCAGCAGCTTCTCGGGAGGGTCCTACAATGAGCAGTTCTTC; CDR3aa: CASSFSGGSYNEQFF; d_gene: TRBD2; j_gene: TRBJ2-1; abundance: .; v_gene: TRBV7-2
CDR3nt: TGTGCCAGCAGTGAAGCTGACAGCTACGAGCAGTACTTC; CDR3aa: CASSEADSYEQYF; d_gene: .; j_gene: TRBJ2-7; abundance: once; v_gene: TRBV2
CDR3nt: TGTGCCAGCTCACGAGACACAGGGGTCACTTCACCCCTCCACTTT; CDR3aa: CASSRDTGVTSPLHF; d_gene: TRBD1; j_gene: TRBJ1-6; abundance: .; v_gene: TRBV18
CDR3nt: TGTGCCAGCAGCTTGGACAGGGGAGAGGCGGTGGATGAGCAGTTCTTC; CDR3aa: CASSLDRGEAVDEQFF; d_gene: TRBD1; j_gene: TRBJ2-1; abundance: .; v_gene: TRBV5-8
CDR3nt: TGTGCCAGCAGCCCTACAGGGGGATCCTACAATGAGCAGTTCTTC; CDR3aa: CASSPTGGSYNEQFF; d_gene: TRBD1; j_gene: TRBJ2-1; abundance: .; v_gene: TRBV3-1/TRBV3-2
CDR3nt: TGCGCCAGCAGGCCTAGGGGGCTTCGCTATGGCTACACCTTC; CDR3aa: CASRPRGLRYGYTF; d_gene: TRBD1; j_gene: TRBJ1-2; abundance: .; v_gene: TRBV5-1
CDR3nt: TGTGCCAGCAGCCCCGAGGGAGAGACACAGCCCCAGCATTTT; CDR3aa: CASSPEGETQPQHF; d_gene: .; j_gene: TRBJ1-5; abundance: .; v_gene: TRBV7-9
CDR3nt: TGTGCCAGCAGTGCAGCAGGGGGCACTGAAGCTTTCTTT; CDR3aa: CASSAAGGTEAFF; d_gene: TRBD1; j_gene: TRBJ1-1; abundance: .; v_gene: TRBV12-3/TRBV12-4
CDR3nt: TGTGCCAGCAGCCCCCCGGGAACTGAAGCTTTCTTT; CDR3aa: CASSPPGTEAFF; d_gene: .; j_gene: TRBJ1-1; abundance: .; v_gene: TRBV6-5
CDR3nt: TGTGCCACCGGTTTATTCAGGGGTAATGAGCAGTTCTTC; CDR3aa: CATGLFRGNEQFF; d_gene: .; j_gene: TRBJ2-1; abundance: once; v_gene: TRBV28
CDR3nt: TGTGCCAGTAGTTTATCAGGGGGCCGGTCGAACACTGAAGCTTTCTTT; CDR3aa: CASSLSGGRSNTEAFF; d_gene: TRBD1; j_gene: TRBJ1-1; abundance: .; v_gene: TRBV19
CDR3nt: TGTGCCTGGAGTACCGGCTATGGCTACACCTTC; CDR3aa: CAWSTGYGYTF; d_gene: .; j_gene: TRBJ1-2; abundance: .; v_gene: TRBV30
CDR3nt: TGCGCCAGCGGGCAAGGAAAAGAGACCCAGTACTTC; CDR3aa: CASGQGKETQYF; d_gene: .; j_gene: TRBJ2-5; abundance: .; v_gene: TRBV10-2
CDR3nt: TGTGCCAGCAGCCAGGGGTGGAAGGCGCTAGGCTACACCTTC; CDR3aa: CASSQGWKALGYTF; d_gene: .; j_gene: TRBJ1-2; abundance: .; v_gene: TRBV7-9
CDR3nt: TGTGCCAGCAGTTACCGAGTGAACACTGAAGCTTTCTTT; CDR3aa: CASSYRVNTEAFF; d_gene: .; j_gene: TRBJ1-1; abundance: .; v_gene: TRBV6-5
CDR3nt: TGTGCCTGGAGTGTTACCGGGTACGAGCAGTACTTC; CDR3aa: CAWSVTGYEQYF; d_gene: .; j_gene: TRBJ2-7; abundance: .; v_gene: TRBV30
CDR3nt: TGTGCCAGCAGTCAAACAGGGGGGCCAGAGACCCAGTACTTC; CDR3aa: CASSQTGGPETQYF; d_gene: TRBD1; j_gene: TRBJ2-5; abundance: .; v_gene: TRBV6-5
CDR3nt: TGTGCCAGCAGCTTAGCACCGGGGACTTTGGGAAAAGAGACCCAGTACTTC; CDR3aa: CASSLAPGTLGKETQYF; d_gene: .; j_gene: TRBJ2-5; abundance: .; v_gene: TRBV7-6
CDR3nt: TGTGCCAGCAGCTCCCCGGGACAGGGGGCTCTGGGCTACACCTTC; CDR3aa: CASSSPGQGALGYTF; d_gene: TRBD1; j_gene: TRBJ1-2; abundance: .; v_gene: TRBV13
CDR3nt: TGTGCCAGCAGCCGAGGTTCACCCCTCCACTTT; CDR3aa: CASSRGSPLHF; d_gene: .; j_gene: TRBJ1-6; abundance: .; v_gene: TRBV5-6
CDR3nt: TGTGCCAGCAGCCGAGGTCAGCGGGGGGGCTCCTACAATGAGCAGTTCTTC; CDR3aa: CASSRGQRGGSYNEQFF; d_gene: TRBD2; j_gene: TRBJ2-1; abundance: .; v_gene: TRBV3-1/TRBV3-2
CDR3nt: TGTGCCAGCAGCTCCGGGACTTCCCGCACAGATACGCAGTATTTT; CDR3aa: CASSSGTSRTDTQYF; d_gene: .; j_gene: TRBJ2-3; abundance: .; v_gene: TRBV7-3
CDR3nt: TGTGCCATCAGTGGGGACAGGGGTGGCAATGAGCAGTTCTTC; CDR3aa: CAISGDRGGNEQFF; d_gene: TRBD1; j_gene: TRBJ2-1; abundance: .; v_gene: TRBV10-3
CDR3nt: TGTGCCAGCAGCCCTGAATCTACCTACGAGCAGTACTTC; CDR3aa: CASSPESTYEQYF; d_gene: .; j_gene: TRBJ2-7; abundance: once; v_gene: TRBV5-6
CDR3nt: TGTGCCAGCAGTTTAGCGGGAGGGCTGAAAGATACGCAGTATTTT; CDR3aa: CASSLAGGLKDTQYF; d_gene: TRBD2; j_gene: TRBJ2-3; abundance: .; v_gene: TRBV9
CDR3nt: TGTGCCAGTACCGCGGGATGGATAGAAACGGGAAACACCATATATTTT; CDR3aa: CASTAGWIETGNTIYF; d_gene: .; j_gene: TRBJ1-3; abundance: .; v_gene: TRBV19
CDR3nt: TGTGCCAGCAGCCCGGGGGTGGGAACTGAAGCTTTCTTT; CDR3aa: CASSPGVGTEAFF; d_gene: .; j_gene: TRBJ1-1; abundance: once; v_gene: TRBV28
CDR3nt: TGTGCCAGCAGCTCTCCTGCGGTCTCTGGAAACACCATATATTTT; CDR3aa: CASSSPAVSGNTIYF; d_gene: .; j_gene: TRBJ1-3; abundance: .; v_gene: TRBV11-2